One sample yielded the 19 T cell receptor beta chains listed below, sequenced in a study of T-cell memory formation after mild COVID-19. Each CDR3 protein gets one entry after TCRdb re-called the 5' RACE reads with MiXCR. The top ten hold approximately 8.1% of the sample, which has 580,000 or so distinct CDR3 sequences, 15% to 20% seen once. Sequenced: PBMCs or a T cell subset sorted from them (not recorded which). All receptors derive from an adult woman who had mild COVID-19 (a few samples of this study predate the infection). Cell type and time point are not known.

This clonotype was detected ten times or more. This chain uses TRBV12-3 or TRBV12-4 with TRBJ2-5, with TRBD2 as a possible D gene (6 bases). Between the trimmed V and J ends, which lost 8 bases and 5 bases, there was a span of 12 bases. The CDR3 runs to 12 residues. CDR3 DNA: TGTGCCAGCTCACCGAGCGGGGAGACCCAGTACTTC. Translating it yields CASSPSGETQYF.

This clonotype turned up a few times. This chain joins TRBV2 and TRBJ2-7, with D possibly being TRBD2 (6 bases). The CDR3 runs to 13 residues. V shed 4 bases and J shed 2 bases, with 9 bases lying between them. The V gene's germline CDR1 is SNHLY and CDR2 FYNNEI. CDR3 nucleotides: TGTGCCAGCAGTGTCGGGGAGGCCTACGAGCAGTACTTC. It specifies CASSVGEAYEQYF. The entire variable domain, with the rest obtained from reference TRBV2 and TRBJ2-7, is as follows: EPEVTQTPSHQVTQMGQEVILRCVPISNHLYFYWYRQILGQKVEFLVSFYNNEISEKSEIFDDQFSVERPDGSNFTLKIRSTKLEDSAMYFCASSVGEAYEQYFGPGTRLTVT.

The J gene is TRBJ1-4, the V gene TRBV24-1; D call uncertain. This CDR3 spans 15 amino acids. CDR1 KGHDR and CDR2 SFDVKD come from the germline V gene. Trimming removed 0 bases at V and 7 bases at J, with 11 bases between. This chain's CDR3 is CATSDLRAEGEKLFF. CDR3 DNA: TGTGCCACCAGTGATTTGCGGGCAGAGGGTGAAAAACTGTTTTTT.

This clonotype was picked up a small number of times. CDR3 sequence (DNA): TGTGCCAGCAGCTTCACAAGTAACTATGGCTACACCTTC. Amino acid sequence: CASSFTSNYGYTF. The chain uses TRBV7-9 and TRBJ1-2, with no clear D. The CDR3 sequence is 13 residues long. The germline V gene has CDR1 SEHNR and CDR2 FQNEAQ (reference sequence). The V and J ends lost 3 bases and 1 base respectively, with 6 bases between them. Full variable domain (outside the CDR3, taken from reference TRBV7-9 and TRBJ1-2): DTGVSQNPRHKITKRGQNVTFRCDPISEHNRLYWYRQTLGQGPEFLTYFQNEAQLEKSRLLSDRFSAERPKGSFSTLEIQRTEQGDSAMYLCASSFTSNYGYTFGSGTRLTVV.

The J gene is TRBJ2-3, the V gene TRBV9; D is perhaps TRBD2 (5 bases). From germline, CDR1 is SGDLS and CDR2 YYNGEE. CDR3 length equals 15 residues. With 0 bases removed from V and 4 bases from J, the gap between germline ends came to 12 bases. The CDR3 region has the DNA TGTGCCAGCAGCGTAGCCGGGATTCGTTCAGATACGCAGTATTTT. This translates into CASSVAGIRSDTQYF.

The sample holds many counts of this clonotype. The CDR3 DNA reads TGCAGTGCTAGACTCCAGGGCACAGATACGCAGTATTTT. Translation: CSARLQGTDTQYF. The V call is TRBV20-1, the J call TRBJ2-3; D is ambiguous. The CDR3 runs to 13 residues. Germline CDR1 DFQATT, CDR2 SNEGSKA (reference sequence). V lost 2 bases to trimming and J lost 1 base, with 7 bases between them.

The table lists this clonotype with many counts. The chain joins TRBV7-2 to TRBJ2-1; the match to TRBD2 covers 7 bases. The CDR3 has 16 residues. The germline gives CDR1 SGHTA, CDR2 FQGNSA. Trimming removed 5 bases from V and 4 bases from J; junction bases left unmatched: 11. The CDR3 here is CASSRGSRGVYNEQFF. In DNA form, the CDR3 reads TGTGCCAGCAGCCGAGGGAGTCGGGGGGTTTACAATGAGCAGTTCTTC.

The rearrangement links TRBV5-1 to TRBJ1-2; 7 nucleotides agree with TRBD1. J gave up 9 bases and V 2 bases, and 19 bases lay outside the gene matches. This CDR3 is 17 amino acids long. CDR1 SGHRS and CDR2 YFSETQ come from the germline V gene. CDR3 sequence: CASSLMNDRAAAGSYTF. In DNA form, the CDR3 reads TGCGCCAGCAGCTTAATGAACGACAGGGCTGCGGCGGGAAGCTACACCTTC.

The sample holds a few counts of this clonotype. This sequence joins TRBV7-2 and TRBJ1-1, with TRBD1 identical over 7 bases. Trimming at V came to 7 bases and at J to 0 bases, leaving 11 bases not matched to a gene. The CDR3 totals 16 residues. CDR1 and CDR2 from the germline V gene are SGHTA and FQGNSA. The DNA for the CDR3 is TGTGCCAGCACCCCGGAGACAGGGAACATGAACACTGAAGCTTTCTTT. Translation gives CASTPETGNMNTEAFF.

V gene TRBV12-3 or TRBV12-4 combines with J gene TRBJ1-2; a weak D match, TRBD1 (5 bases). The CDR3 is 15 residues long. Deletions cut 6 bases from V and 7 bases from J, with 21 bases between. CDR3 nucleotides: TGTGCCAGCAGCTCTATCGGGCAGGGAAATTTTGGCTACACCTTC. Protein product: CASSSIGQGNFGYTF.

The chain has TRBV4-1 and TRBJ2-7, with TRBD2 matching over 11 bases. The J segment lost 2 bases and the V segment lost 4 bases, leaving 4 bases of the junction unmatched. This CDR3 region has 15 residues. The germline gives CDR1 MGHRA, CDR2 YSYEKL. The CDR3 DNA is TGCGCCAGCAGCCCGAATAGCGGGGGGGCCTACGAGCAGTACTTC. Amino acids: CASSPNSGGAYEQYF.

This clonotype was seen more than once but under ten times. This chain links TRBV6-5 with TRBJ2-7; D is perhaps TRBD1 (6 bases). The germline V and J ends were trimmed by 2 bases and 3 bases, with 11 bases remaining between them. The V gene's germline CDR1 is MNHEY and CDR2 SVGAGI. CDR3 length equals 14 residues. This chain's CDR3 is CASSYGQGHYEQYF. DNA for the CDR3: TGTGCCAGCAGTTACGGCCAGGGGCACTACGAGCAGTACTTC.

The chain employs TRBV7-9 and TRBJ2-3; possible D gene TRBD2, 6 bases. This CDR3 spans 15 amino acids. Trimming took off 3 bases at V and 4 bases at J, with 14 bases between the two ends. The germline V gene has CDR1 SEHNR and CDR2 FQNEAQ (reference sequence). CDR3 sequence reads: CASSLGGGTADTQYF. CDR3 DNA sequence: TGTGCCAGCAGCTTGGGGGGAGGAACGGCAGATACGCAGTATTTT.

This clonotype was detected ten times or more. The genes are TRBV7-9 and TRBJ2-7; D is ambiguous. CDR3 length equals 13 residues. CDR1 is SEHNR and CDR2 is FQNEAQ in the germline V gene (reference sequence). Between the trimmed V and J ends, which lost 3 bases and 0 bases, there was a span of 6 bases. For the CDR3, the DNA is TGTGCCAGCAGCTTTTCTAGCTCCTACGAGCAGTACTTC. This codes for CASSFSSSYEQYF.

Only a few counts were recorded for this clonotype. The genes are TRBV11-2 and TRBJ1-2; 7 nucleotides match TRBD1. Germline lookup yields CDR1 SGHAT and CDR2 FQNNGV. This CDR3 comprises 14 residues. The V segment lost 5 bases and the J segment 1 base; nucleotides outside the gene matches: 4. The CDR3 DNA is TGTGCCAGCAGCCAACGGGACAGTAACTATGGCTACACCTTC. Its protein is CASSQRDSNYGYTF.

J is TRBJ2-3 and V is TRBV10-2; 9 nucleotides line up with TRBD1. The CDR3 consists of 13 residues. Germline V CDR1 and CDR2: WSHSY, SAAADI. Trimming removed 10 bases from V and 10 bases from J; junction bases left unmatched: 12. CDR3 DNA sequence: TGCGCCACCGAGGGGACAGGGTTTTTTGCGCAGTATTTT. This sequence encodes CATEGTGFFAQYF.

The V gene is TRBV29-1, the J gene TRBJ2-7, with 11 nucleotides matching TRBD2. V lost 4 bases, J lost 7 bases, and 6 bases stayed unmatched. Germline CDR1 reads SQVTM; CDR2 reads ANQGSEA. The CDR3 is made up of 13 amino acids. CDR3 region: CSVVPRLAGEQYF. DNA for the CDR3: TGCAGCGTTGTCCCGCGACTAGCGGGAGAGCAGTACTTC.

This clonotype was seen a few times. This sequence joins TRBV5-1 and TRBJ1-4; weak D call: TRBD1 (5 bases). Germline CDR1 SGHRS, CDR2 YFSETQ. Trimming left V 4 bases short and J 3 bases short, with 10 bases between. The CDR3 has 14 residues. The CDR3 loop is CASSPGSANEKLFF. The DNA of the CDR3 is TGCGCCAGCAGCCCAGGGTCGGCTAATGAAAAACTGTTTTTT.

The table lists this clonotype with a few counts. The gene calls are TRBV12-3 or TRBV12-4 and TRBJ2-1; 7 bases align to TRBD2. With V trimmed by 3 bases and J by 7 bases, 3 bases remained unmatched. There are 13 residues in the CDR3. CDR3 protein: CASSLREWNEQFF. CDR3 nucleotide sequence: TGTGCCAGCAGTTTGCGGGAGTGGAATGAGCAGTTCTTC.